The table lists the clone carrying this T cell receptor beta chain with a few counts. Using its own MiXCR run on the 5' RACE reads, TCRdb lists one record per CDR3 protein. The table lists around 200,000 distinct CDR3 sequences, around 20% of them singletons. This sample is part of a study of T-cell memory formation after mild COVID-19. The length of the CDR3 is 13 residues. Trimming at V came to 0 bases and at J to 11 bases, leaving 7 bases not matched to a gene. The germline V gene encodes CDR1 SGDLS and CDR2 YYNGEE. V gene TRBV9 combines with J gene TRBJ1-1; 7 bases are shared with TRBD1. This TCR derives from a man between 18 and 35 years old who had mild COVID-19 (a few samples of this study predate the infection). Cell type and time point are not known. Material for sequencing was PBMCs or a T cell subset sorted from them (not recorded which). In DNA form, the CDR3 reads TGTGCCAGCAGCGTAGGATTGCAGGGGGGCGCTTTCTTT. This codes for CASSVGLQGGAFF.